This T cell receptor (beta chain) originates from a study of blood T cell repertoires in COVID-19. Overall study context: Italy, Spain and the United States were the sources of the convalescent and acute COVID-19 samples. The cDNA or gDNA used as material had been derived from T cells, B-cell-depleted T cells, or PBMCs.

This CDR3 is 13 amino acids long. Deletions cut 8 bases from V and 0 bases from J, with 10 bases between. In germline, CDR1 is SGHAT, CDR2 FQNNGV. Per the original data handling: Amplification of reference gene primers provided the estimated nucleated cell counts. The repertoire was sequenced with immunoSEQ multiplex PCR; TCRdb's copy has only in-frame clones and lacks some. The V and J calls and the clone size are those of that table, but D and trimming were determined from the DNA. The sample holds about 120,000 clones, 75% to 85% seen once. The sequencing input was peripheral blood. The source of this sequence is a human donor in a cohort sampled during active COVID-19. The chain recombines TRBV11-2 with TRBJ1-2, with D perhaps TRBD1 (6 bases). The CDR3: CASAQGANYGYTF. In DNA form, the CDR3 reads TGTGCCAGCGCACAGGGCGCTAACTATGGCTACACCTTC.